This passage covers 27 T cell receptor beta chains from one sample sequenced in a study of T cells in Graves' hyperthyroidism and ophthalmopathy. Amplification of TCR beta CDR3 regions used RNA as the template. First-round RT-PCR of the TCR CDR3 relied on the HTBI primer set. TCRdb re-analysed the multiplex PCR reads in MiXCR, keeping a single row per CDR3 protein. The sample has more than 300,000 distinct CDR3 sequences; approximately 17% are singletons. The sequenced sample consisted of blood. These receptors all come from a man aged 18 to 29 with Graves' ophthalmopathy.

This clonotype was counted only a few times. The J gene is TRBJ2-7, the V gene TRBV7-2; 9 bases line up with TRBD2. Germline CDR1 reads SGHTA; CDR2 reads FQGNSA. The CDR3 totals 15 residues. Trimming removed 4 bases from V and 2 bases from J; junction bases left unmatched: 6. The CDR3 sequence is CASSYGASGAYEQYF. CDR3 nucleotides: TGTGCCAGCAGCTACGGGGCTAGCGGGGCCTACGAGCAGTACTTC.

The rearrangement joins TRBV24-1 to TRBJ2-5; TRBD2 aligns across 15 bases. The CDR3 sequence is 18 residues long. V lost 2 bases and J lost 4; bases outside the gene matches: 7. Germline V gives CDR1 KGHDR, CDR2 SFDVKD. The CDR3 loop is CATSDSWTSGGVRETQYF. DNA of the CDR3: TGTGCCACCAGTGATTCCTGGACTAGCGGGGGGGTAAGAGAGACCCAGTACTTC.

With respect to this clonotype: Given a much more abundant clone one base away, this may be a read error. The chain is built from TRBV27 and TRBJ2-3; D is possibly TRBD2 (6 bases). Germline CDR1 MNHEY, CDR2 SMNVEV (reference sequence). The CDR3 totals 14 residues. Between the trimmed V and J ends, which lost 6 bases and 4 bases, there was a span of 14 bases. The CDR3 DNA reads TGTGCCAGCAGCCCTAGACTAGGGTCAGATACGCAGTATTTT. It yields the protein CASSPRLGSDTQYF.

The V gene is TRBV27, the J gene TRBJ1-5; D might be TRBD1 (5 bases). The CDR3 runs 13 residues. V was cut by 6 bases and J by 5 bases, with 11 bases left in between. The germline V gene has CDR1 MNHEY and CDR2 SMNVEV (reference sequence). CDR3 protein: CASSQGADQPQHF. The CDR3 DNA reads TGTGCCAGCAGCCAAGGGGCCGATCAGCCCCAGCATTTT.

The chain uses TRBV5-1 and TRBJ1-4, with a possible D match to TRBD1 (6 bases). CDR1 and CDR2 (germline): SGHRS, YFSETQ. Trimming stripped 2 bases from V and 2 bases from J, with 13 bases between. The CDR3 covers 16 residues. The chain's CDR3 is CASSLTGSGTNEKLFF. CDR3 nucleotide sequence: TGCGCCAGCAGCTTAACAGGGTCGGGCACTAATGAAAAACTGTTTTTT.

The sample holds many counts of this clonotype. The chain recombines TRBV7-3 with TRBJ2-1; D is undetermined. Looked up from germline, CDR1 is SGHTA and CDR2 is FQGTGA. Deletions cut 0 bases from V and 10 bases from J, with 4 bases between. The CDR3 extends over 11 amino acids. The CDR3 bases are TGTGCCAGCAGCTTAACAGGGGAGCAGTTCTTC. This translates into CASSLTGEQFF.

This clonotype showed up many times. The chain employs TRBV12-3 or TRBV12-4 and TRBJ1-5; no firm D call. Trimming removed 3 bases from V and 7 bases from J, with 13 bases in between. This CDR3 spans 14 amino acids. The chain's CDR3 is CASSFGVSGQPQHF. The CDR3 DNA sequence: TGTGCCAGCAGTTTCGGGGTATCGGGGCAGCCCCAGCATTTT.

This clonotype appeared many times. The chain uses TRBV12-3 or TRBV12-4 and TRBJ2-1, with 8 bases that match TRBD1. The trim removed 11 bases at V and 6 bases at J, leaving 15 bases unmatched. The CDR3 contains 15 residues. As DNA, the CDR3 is TGTGCCTCAAGTGATGAGCAGGGGGCGGTCAATGAGCAGTTCTTC. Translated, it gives CASSDEQGAVNEQFF.

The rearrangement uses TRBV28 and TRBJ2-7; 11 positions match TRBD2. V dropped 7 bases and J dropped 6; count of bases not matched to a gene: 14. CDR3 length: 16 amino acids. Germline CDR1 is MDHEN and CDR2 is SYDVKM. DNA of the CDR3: TGTGCCAGCAAACCTCGGCCTAGCGGGAGGATAGGCGAGCAGTACTTC. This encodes CASKPRPSGRIGEQYF.

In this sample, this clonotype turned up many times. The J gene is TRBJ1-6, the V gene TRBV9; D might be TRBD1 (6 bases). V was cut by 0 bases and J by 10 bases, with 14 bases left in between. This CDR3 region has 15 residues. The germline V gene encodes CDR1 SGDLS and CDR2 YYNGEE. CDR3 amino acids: CASSVATGSGSPLHF. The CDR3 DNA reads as TGTGCCAGCAGCGTAGCTACAGGGTCCGGGTCACCCCTCCACTTT.

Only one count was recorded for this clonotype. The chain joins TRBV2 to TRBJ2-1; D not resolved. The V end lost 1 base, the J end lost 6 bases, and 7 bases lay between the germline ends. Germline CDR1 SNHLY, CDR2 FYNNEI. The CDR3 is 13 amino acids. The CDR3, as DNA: TGTGCCAGCAGTGAAGAAACTTTCAATGAGCAGTTCTTC. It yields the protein CASSEETFNEQFF.

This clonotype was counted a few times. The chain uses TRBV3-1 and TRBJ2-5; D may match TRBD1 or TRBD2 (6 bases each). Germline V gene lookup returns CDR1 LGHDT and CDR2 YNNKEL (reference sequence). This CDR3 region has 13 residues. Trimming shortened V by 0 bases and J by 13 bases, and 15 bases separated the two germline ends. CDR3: CASSQDGRGPWYF. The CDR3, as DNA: TGTGCCAGCAGCCAAGATGGCCGGGGGCCCTGGTACTTC.

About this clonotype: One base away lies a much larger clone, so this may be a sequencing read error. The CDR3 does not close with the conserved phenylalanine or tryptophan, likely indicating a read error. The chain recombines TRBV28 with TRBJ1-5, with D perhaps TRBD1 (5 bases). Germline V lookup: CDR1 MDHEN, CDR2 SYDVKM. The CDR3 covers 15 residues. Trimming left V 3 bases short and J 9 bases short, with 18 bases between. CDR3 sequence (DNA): TGTGCCAGCAGTTTCATAGAGGTGGGGCCATGGCCCCAGCATCTT. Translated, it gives CASSFIEVGPWPQHL.

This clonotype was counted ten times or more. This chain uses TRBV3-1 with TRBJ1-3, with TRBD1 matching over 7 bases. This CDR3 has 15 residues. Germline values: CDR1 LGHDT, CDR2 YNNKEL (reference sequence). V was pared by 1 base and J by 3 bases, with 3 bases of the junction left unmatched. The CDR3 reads CASSQVTGVGNTIYF. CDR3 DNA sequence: TGTGCCAGCAGCCAAGTAACAGGGGTTGGAAACACCATATATTTT.

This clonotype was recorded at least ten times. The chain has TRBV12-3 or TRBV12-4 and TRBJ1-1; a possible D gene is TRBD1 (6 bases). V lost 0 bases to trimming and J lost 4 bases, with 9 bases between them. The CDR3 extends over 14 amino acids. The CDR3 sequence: CASSLALGGTEAFF. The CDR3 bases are TGTGCCAGCAGTTTAGCGCTAGGGGGCACTGAAGCTTTCTTT.

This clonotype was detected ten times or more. DNA for the CDR3: TGTGCCAGCAGTTTCTTGACTAGCGGGCTATACAATGAGCAGTTCTTC. Residues: CASSFLTSGLYNEQFF. This rearrangement joins TRBV6-1 to TRBJ2-1; 10 nucleotides line up with TRBD2. The CDR3 extends over 16 amino acids. Germline values: CDR1 MNHNS, CDR2 SASEGT. The V and J ends lost 5 bases and 4 bases, in that order; junction bases with no gene match: 8.

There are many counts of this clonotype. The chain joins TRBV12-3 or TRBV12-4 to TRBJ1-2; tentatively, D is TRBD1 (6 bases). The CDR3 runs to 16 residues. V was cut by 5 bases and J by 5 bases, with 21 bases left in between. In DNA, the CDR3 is TGTGCCAGCAGTCCTGGGTGGAGGCAGGGGTCATATGGCTACACCTTC. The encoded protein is CASSPGWRQGSYGYTF.

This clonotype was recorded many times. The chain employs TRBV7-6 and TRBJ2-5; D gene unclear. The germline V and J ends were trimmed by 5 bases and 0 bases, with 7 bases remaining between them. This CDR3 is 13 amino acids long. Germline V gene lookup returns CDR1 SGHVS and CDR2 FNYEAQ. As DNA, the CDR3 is TGTGCCAGCAGCCTCGGACACCAAGAGACCCAGTACTTC. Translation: CASSLGHQETQYF.

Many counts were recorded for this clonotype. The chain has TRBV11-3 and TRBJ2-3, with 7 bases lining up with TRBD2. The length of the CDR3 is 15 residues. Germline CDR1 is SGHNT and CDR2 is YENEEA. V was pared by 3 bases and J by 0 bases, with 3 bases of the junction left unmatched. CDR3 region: CASSFSGASTDTQYF. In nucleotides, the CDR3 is TGTGCCAGCAGCTTCAGCGGGGCTAGCACAGATACGCAGTATTTT.

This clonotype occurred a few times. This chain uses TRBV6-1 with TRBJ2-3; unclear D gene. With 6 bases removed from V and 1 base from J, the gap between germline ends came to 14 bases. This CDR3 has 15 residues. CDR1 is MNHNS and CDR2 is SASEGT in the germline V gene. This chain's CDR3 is CASSGPTTGTDTQYF. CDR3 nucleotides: TGTGCCAGCAGCGGGCCTACTACCGGCACAGATACGCAGTATTTT.

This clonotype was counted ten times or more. Written as DNA, the CDR3 is TGTGCCAGCAGTTTAGGGGGACAGGGTTCGGGTCAGCCCCAGCATTTT. Residues: CASSLGGQGSGQPQHF. The gene calls are TRBV28 and TRBJ1-5; 9 bases map to TRBD1. The trim removed 2 bases at V and 6 bases at J, leaving 8 bases unmatched. Germline values: CDR1 MDHEN, CDR2 SYDVKM. CDR3 size: 16 residues.

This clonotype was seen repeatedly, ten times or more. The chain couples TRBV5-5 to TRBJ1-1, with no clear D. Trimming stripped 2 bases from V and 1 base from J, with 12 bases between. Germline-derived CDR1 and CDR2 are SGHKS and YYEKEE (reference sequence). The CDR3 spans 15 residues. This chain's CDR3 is CASSLNPTQNTEAFF. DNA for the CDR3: TGTGCCAGCAGCTTAAACCCAACACAGAACACTGAAGCTTTCTTT.

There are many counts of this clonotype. The CDR3 bases are TGTGCCAGCAGCTGGACAGGGCGCGAGCAGTACTTC. Its translation: CASSWTGREQYF. This chain connects TRBV7-8 to TRBJ2-7, with TRBD1 matching over 8 bases. Looked up from germline, CDR1 is SGHVS and CDR2 is FQNEAQ. This CDR3 spans 12 amino acids. J lost 6 bases, V lost 4 bases, and 2 bases had no gene match.

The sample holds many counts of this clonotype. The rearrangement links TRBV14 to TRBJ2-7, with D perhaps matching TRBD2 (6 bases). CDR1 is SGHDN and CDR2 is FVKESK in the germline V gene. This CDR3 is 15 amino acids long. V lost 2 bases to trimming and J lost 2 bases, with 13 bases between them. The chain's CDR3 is CASSQRGTGPYEQYF. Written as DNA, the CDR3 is TGTGCCAGCAGCCAACGGGGGACGGGTCCCTACGAGCAGTACTTC.

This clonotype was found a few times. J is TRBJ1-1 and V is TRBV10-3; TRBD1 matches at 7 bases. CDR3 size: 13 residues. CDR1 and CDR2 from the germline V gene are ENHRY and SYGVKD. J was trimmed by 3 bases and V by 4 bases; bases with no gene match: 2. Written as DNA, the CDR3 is TGTGCCATCAGTGGCAGGGGGGACACTGAAGCTTTCTTT. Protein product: CAISGRGDTEAFF.

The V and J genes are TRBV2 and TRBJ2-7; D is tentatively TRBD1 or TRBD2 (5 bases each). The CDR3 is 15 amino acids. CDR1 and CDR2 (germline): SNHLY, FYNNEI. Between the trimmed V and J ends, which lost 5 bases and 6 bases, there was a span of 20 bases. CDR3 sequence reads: CASSQGPRRTAEQYF. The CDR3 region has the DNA TGTGCCAGCAGTCAGGGACCACGGAGGACTGCCGAGCAGTACTTC.

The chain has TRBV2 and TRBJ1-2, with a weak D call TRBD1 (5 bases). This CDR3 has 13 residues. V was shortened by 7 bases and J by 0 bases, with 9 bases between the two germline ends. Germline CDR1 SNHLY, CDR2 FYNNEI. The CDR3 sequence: CASTDKTNYGYTF. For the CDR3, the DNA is TGTGCCAGCACGGACAAAACTAACTATGGCTACACCTTC.